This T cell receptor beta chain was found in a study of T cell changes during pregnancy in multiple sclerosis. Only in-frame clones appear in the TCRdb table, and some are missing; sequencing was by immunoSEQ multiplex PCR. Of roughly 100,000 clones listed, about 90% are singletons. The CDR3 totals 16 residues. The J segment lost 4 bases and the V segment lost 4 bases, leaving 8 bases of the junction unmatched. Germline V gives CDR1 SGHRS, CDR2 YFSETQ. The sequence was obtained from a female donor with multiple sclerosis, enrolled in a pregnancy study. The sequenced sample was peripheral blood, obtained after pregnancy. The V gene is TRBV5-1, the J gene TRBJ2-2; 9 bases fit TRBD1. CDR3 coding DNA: TGCGCCAGCAGCCCAGACCGACAGGGGGGCACCGGGGAGCTGTTTTTT. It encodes CASSPDRQGGTGELFF.